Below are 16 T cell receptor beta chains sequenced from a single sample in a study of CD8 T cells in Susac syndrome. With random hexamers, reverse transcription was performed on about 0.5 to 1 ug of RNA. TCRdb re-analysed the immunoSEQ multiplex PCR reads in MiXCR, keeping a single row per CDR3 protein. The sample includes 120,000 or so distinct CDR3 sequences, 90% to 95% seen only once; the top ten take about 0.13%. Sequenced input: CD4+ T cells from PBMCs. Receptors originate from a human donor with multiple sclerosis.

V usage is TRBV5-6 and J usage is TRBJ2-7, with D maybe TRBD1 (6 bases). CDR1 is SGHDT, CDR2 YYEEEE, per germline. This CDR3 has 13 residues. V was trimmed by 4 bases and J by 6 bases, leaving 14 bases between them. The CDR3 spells CASSLASGAEQYF. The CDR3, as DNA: TGTGCCAGCAGCCTGGCGTCAGGGGCCGAGCAGTACTTC.

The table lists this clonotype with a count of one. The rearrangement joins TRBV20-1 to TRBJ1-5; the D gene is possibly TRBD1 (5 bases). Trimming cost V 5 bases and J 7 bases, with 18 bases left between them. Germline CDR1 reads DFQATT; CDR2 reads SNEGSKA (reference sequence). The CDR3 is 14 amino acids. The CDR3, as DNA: TGCAGTGCTCCGATGGGGGGTAGGGGCCAGCCCCAGCATTTT. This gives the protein CSAPMGGRGQPQHF.

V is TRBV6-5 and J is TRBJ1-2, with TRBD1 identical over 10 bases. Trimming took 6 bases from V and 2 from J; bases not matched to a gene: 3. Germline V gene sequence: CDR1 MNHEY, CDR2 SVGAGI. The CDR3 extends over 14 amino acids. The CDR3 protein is CASSSDRGNYGYTF. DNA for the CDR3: TGTGCCAGCAGCTCGGACAGGGGGAACTATGGCTACACCTTC.

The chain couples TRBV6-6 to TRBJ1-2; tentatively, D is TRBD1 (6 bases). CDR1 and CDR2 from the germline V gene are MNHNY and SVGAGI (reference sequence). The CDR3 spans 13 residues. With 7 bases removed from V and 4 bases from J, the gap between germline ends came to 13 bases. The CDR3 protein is CASNPPGAYGYTF. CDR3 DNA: TGTGCCAGCAACCCACCGGGGGCCTATGGCTACACCTTC.

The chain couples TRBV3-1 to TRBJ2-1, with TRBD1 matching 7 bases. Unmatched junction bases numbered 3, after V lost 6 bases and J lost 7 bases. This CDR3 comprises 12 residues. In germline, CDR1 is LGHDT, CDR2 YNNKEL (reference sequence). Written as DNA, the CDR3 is TGTGCCAGCAGGGGGACAGTAAATGAGCAGTTCTTC. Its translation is CASRGTVNEQFF.

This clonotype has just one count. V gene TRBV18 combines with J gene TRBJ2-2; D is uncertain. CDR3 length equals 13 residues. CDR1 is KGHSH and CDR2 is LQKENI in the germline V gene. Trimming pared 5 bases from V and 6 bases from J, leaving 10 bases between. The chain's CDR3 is CASSGQDAGELFF. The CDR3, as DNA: TGTGCCAGCTCAGGGCAGGACGCCGGGGAGCTGTTTTTT.

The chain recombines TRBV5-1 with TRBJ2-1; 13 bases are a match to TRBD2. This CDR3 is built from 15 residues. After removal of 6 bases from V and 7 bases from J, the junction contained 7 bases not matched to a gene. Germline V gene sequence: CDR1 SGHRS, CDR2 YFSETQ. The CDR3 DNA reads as TGCGCCAGCAAGGAACTAGCGGGGGGGAAAAATGAGCAGTTCTTC. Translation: CASKELAGGKNEQFF.

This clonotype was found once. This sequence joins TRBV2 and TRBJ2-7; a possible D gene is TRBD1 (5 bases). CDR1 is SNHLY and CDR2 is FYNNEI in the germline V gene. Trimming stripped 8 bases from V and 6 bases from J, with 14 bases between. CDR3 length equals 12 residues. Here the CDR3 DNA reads TGTGCCAGCTCTACAGGTTCCCGCGAGCAGTACTTC. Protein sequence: CASSTGSREQYF.

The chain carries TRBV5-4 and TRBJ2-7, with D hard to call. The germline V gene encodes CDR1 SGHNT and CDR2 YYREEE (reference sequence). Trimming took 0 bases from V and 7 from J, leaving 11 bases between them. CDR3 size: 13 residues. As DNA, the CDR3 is TGTGCCAGCAGCTTGGAGGGCCCCAGGGAGCAGTACTTC. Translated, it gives CASSLEGPREQYF.

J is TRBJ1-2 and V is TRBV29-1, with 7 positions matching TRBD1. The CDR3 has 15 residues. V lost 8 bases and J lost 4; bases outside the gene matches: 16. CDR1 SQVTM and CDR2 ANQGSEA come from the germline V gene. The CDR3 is CSSWDGGGPTYGYTF. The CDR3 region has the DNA TGCAGCTCGTGGGACGGAGGGGGCCCTACCTATGGCTACACCTTC.

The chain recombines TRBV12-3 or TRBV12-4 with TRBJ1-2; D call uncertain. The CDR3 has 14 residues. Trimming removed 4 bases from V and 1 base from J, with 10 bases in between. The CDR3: CASSSAAGNYGYTF. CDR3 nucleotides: TGTGCCAGCAGTTCCGCGGCTGGTAACTATGGCTACACCTTC.

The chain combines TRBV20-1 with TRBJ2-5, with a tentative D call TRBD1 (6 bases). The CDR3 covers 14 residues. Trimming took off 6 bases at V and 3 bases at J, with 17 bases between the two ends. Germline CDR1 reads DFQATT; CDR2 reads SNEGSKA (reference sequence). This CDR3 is CSAARGHREETQYF. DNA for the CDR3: TGCAGTGCGGCTCGAGGTCACAGGGAAGAGACCCAGTACTTC.

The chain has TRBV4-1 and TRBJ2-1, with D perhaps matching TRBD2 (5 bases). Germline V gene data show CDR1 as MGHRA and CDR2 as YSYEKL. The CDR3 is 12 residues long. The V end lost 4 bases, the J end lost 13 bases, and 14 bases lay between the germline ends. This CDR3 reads CASSPPGVGQFF. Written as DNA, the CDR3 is TGCGCCAGCAGCCCTCCCGGGGTAGGACAGTTCTTC.

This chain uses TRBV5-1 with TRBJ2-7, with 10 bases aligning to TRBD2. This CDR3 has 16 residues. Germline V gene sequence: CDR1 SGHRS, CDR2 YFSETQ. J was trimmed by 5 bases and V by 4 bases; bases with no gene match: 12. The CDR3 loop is CASSDPSSGSFNEQYF. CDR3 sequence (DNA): TGCGCCAGCAGCGACCCTTCTAGCGGGAGCTTCAACGAGCAGTACTTC.

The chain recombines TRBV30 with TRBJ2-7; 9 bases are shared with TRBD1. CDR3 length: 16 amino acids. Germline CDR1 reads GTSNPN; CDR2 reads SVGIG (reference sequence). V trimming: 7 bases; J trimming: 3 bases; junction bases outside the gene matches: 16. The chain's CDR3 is CAFRGGQGSPVYEQYF. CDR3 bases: TGTGCCTTCCGCGGAGGACAGGGGTCCCCCGTCTACGAGCAGTACTTC.

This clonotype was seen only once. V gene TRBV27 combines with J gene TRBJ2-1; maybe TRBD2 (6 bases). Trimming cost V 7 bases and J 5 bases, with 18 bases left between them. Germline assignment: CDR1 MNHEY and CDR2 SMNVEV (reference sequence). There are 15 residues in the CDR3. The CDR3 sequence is CASTPTGGVNNEQFF. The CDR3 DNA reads TGTGCCAGCACCCCGACTGGCGGGGTGAACAATGAGCAGTTCTTC.